This T cell receptor (beta chain) came from a study of regulatory T cells in long-lasting Graves disease. Arm-PCR of CDR3 regions and iRepertoire HTBI primers were used to build TCR beta libraries. TCRdb redid the calling of the multiplex PCR reads with MiXCR, one entry per CDR3 protein. The sample shows about 350,000 distinct CDR3 sequences, around 15% of them seen only once. Trimming pared 0 bases from V and 7 bases from J, leaving 11 bases between. Germline V gene sequence: CDR1 SGHRS, CDR2 YFSETQ. CDR3 length: 13 residues. This clonotype has a count of ten or more. The time point is: newly diagnosed GD, antithyroid drugs for less than 3 months. Researchers made the TCR library from RNA that was extracted from PBMCs. The data also belong to a second study, concerning T cells in Graves' hyperthyroidism and ophthalmopathy. That work states: Most thyroid clonotypes that were expanded above 0.001 also turned up in blood.

V usage is TRBV5-1 and J usage is TRBJ2-7; D may be TRBD1 or TRBD2 (5 bases each). Material: peripheral blood mononuclear cells (PBMCs), obtained at new diagnosis, from a patient treated with antithyroid drugs. This sequence was found in a woman under 30 with Graves disease. DNA of the CDR3: TGCGCCAGCAGCTTGGATGGGACGCATGAGCAGTACTTC. Protein sequence: CASSLDGTHEQYF.